This T cell receptor beta chain was identified during a study of blood T cell repertoires in COVID-19. Across the whole study: Specimens from acute and convalescent COVID-19 originated in the United States, Italy and Spain. Sources were T cells, B-cell-depleted T cells, or PBMCs; the material itself was cDNA or gDNA.

Original methodology: The authors estimated nucleated cell counts from reference gene primer amplification. The table came from immunoSEQ multiplex PCR; TCRdb's copy has only in-frame clones and leaves some out. The V and J calls and clone size are taken from that table; D and trimming were inferred from the DNA. Of 95,000 to 100,000 clones listed, 90% to 95% are singletons. Germline loops: CDR1 SEHNR, CDR2 FQNEAQ (reference sequence). The V end lost 4 bases, the J end lost 6 bases, and 9 bases lay between the germline ends. The CDR3 covers 13 residues. The material sequenced was peripheral blood. The chain combines TRBV7-9 with TRBJ2-2, with D possibly matching TRBD1 (5 bases). This receptor was identified in a man aged 45-60 years with acute or convalescent COVID-19. For the CDR3, the DNA is TGTGCCAGCAGCTCCCAGGGTCCCGGGGAGCTGTTTTTT. Protein product: CASSSQGPGELFF.